Presented here are 14 T cell receptor beta chains from one specimen sequenced in a study of cytomegalovirus exposure and HLA in healthy donors. 13 Jbeta primers and 60 Vbeta primers were used for the PCR. Profiled with immunoSEQ multiplex PCR; TCRdb holds only in-frame clones, not every one. The sample holds tens of thousands of clones, roughly 77% seen once. Sequencing input: PBMCs. These receptors came from a middle-aged woman in good health and CMV-seropositive.

This clone was seen a few times. One end of the junction is discordant with germline, which a read error may explain. The chain employs TRBV23-1 and TRBJ2-7, with 11 positions matching TRBD1. TRBV23-1 is an ORF, and what it does is uncertain. The CDR3 spans 15 residues. CDR3 coding DNA: TGCGCCAGCAGCCAATGGGACAGGGGGGCCTACGAGCAGTACTTC. It translates to CASSQWDRGAYEQYF.

The chain carries TRBV5-6 and TRBJ1-5; no reliable D call. This CDR3 is 15 amino acids long. Looked up from germline, CDR1 is SGHDT and CDR2 is YYEEEE. V lost 1 base, J lost 0 bases, and 8 bases lay in between. The CDR3 DNA reads TGTGCCAGCAGCTTGAGAGGATATAGCAATCAGCCCCAGCATTTT. Translation: CASSLRGYSNQPQHF.

The rearrangement links TRBV30 to TRBJ1-2; D is unresolved. CDR3 size: 11 residues. V lost 3 bases and J 1 base, leaving 3 bases between the germline ends. CDR1 is GTSNPN and CDR2 is SVGIG in the germline V gene (reference sequence). CDR3 sequence (DNA): TGTGCCTGGAGCAGTAACTATGGCTACACCTTC. Translation: CAWSSNYGYTF. Based on the CDR3 plus reference TRBV30 and TRBJ1-2, the full variable domain is SQTIHQWPATLVQPVGSPLSLECTVEGTSNPNLYWYRQAAGRGLQLLFYSVGIGQISSEVPQNLSASRPQDRQFILSSKKLLLSDSGFYLCAWSSNYGYTFGSGTRLTVV.

The chain recombines TRBV5-4 with TRBJ1-1; D is undetermined. Deletions cut 5 bases from V and 4 bases from J, with 18 bases between. There are 15 residues in the CDR3. CDR1 SGHNT and CDR2 YYREEE come from the germline V gene (reference sequence). In nucleotides, the CDR3 is TGTGCCAGCAGGGTGGCCGACGGCGGGGTCACTGAAGCTTTCTTT. The encoded protein is CASRVADGGVTEAFF.

The chain couples TRBV7-2 to TRBJ1-1, with D possibly TRBD1 on 5 matching bases. The V and J ends lost 1 base and 6 bases respectively, with 15 bases between them. CDR3 size: 15 residues. The germline V gene encodes CDR1 SGHTA and CDR2 FQGNSA. This chain's CDR3 is CASSLVQAGGAEAFF. The CDR3 DNA is TGTGCCAGCAGCTTAGTCCAAGCCGGGGGGGCTGAAGCTTTCTTT.

The J gene is TRBJ1-2, the V gene TRBV9, with a possible D match to TRBD1 (5 bases). The V gene's germline CDR1 is SGDLS and CDR2 YYNGEE. CDR3 length equals 13 residues. V gave up 4 bases and J gave up 2 bases, with 9 bases separating them. The CDR3 nucleotides are TGTGCCAGCAGCCCGAGGACAAACTATGGCTACACCTTC. It translates to CASSPRTNYGYTF. Complete variable domain (other parts from reference TRBV9 and TRBJ1-2): DSGVTQTPKHLITATGQRVTLRCSPRSGDLSVYWYQQSLDQGLQFLIQYYNGEERAKGNILERFSAQQFPDLHSELNLSSLELGDSALYFCASSPRTNYGYTFGSGTRLTVV.

V usage is TRBV2 and J usage is TRBJ1-1; no definite D call. Per germline, CDR1 SNHLY and CDR2 FYNNEI. V lost 4 bases and J 2 bases, leaving 11 bases between the germline ends. CDR3 length: 14 residues. The CDR3 reads CASSVGGFNTEAFF. The CDR3 DNA sequence: TGTGCCAGCAGTGTAGGAGGATTCAACACTGAAGCTTTCTTT.

This clone was found a few times. The chain has TRBV30 and TRBJ1-2, with a weak D call TRBD1 (6 bases). This CDR3 is 13 amino acids long. Germline V lookup: CDR1 GTSNPN, CDR2 SVGIG (reference sequence). V was shortened by 2 bases and J by 4 bases, with 11 bases between the two germline ends. This CDR3 reads CAWSQGLGYGYTF. CDR3 DNA: TGTGCCTGGAGTCAGGGGCTGGGCTATGGCTACACCTTC.

A few counts support this clone. This chain joins TRBV6-1 and TRBJ2-4; D is unresolved. Germline loops: CDR1 MNHNS, CDR2 SASEGT. The CDR3 runs to 12 residues. Trimming took 4 bases from V and 7 from J, leaving 8 bases between them. The CDR3: CASSGIVNIQYF. The CDR3 DNA sequence: TGTGCCAGCAGTGGTATAGTTAACATTCAGTACTTC.

The chain uses TRBV5-6 and TRBJ1-4; tentatively, D is TRBD1 (5 bases). The V gene lost 2 bases and the J gene lost 7 bases, with 15 bases spanning the gap. Germline loops: CDR1 SGHDT, CDR2 YYEEEE. The CDR3 is made up of 15 amino acids. This CDR3 is CASSLIGEEAEKLFF. The CDR3 DNA reads TGTGCCAGCAGCTTAATAGGGGAGGAGGCTGAAAAACTGTTTTTT.

This clone was recorded a few times. The chain uses TRBV5-1 and TRBJ1-4, with TRBD1 as a possible D gene (5 bases). The CDR3 length is 14 residues. Trimming pared 0 bases from V and 8 bases from J, leaving 11 bases between. Per the germline V gene, CDR1 is SGHRS and CDR2 is YFSETQ. The CDR3 DNA follows: TGCGCCAGCAGCTTGGCGGGGGTGCGAGAAAAACTGTTTTTT. This encodes CASSLAGVREKLFF. The whole variable domain, filled in from reference TRBV5-1 and TRBJ1-4, reads KAGVTQTPRYLIKTRGQQVTLSCSPISGHRSVSWYQQTPGQGLQFLFEYFSETQRNKGNFPGRFSGRQFSNSRSEMNVSTLELGDSALYLCASSLAGVREKLFFGSGTQLSVL.

This chain joins TRBV10-3 and TRBJ2-7, with TRBD1 matching over 8 bases. V gave up 4 bases and J gave up 2 bases; unmatched junction bases: 4. The CDR3 sequence is 14 residues long. CDR1 is ENHRY, CDR2 SYGVKD, per germline. CDR3 loop: CAISATTGAYEQYF. CDR3 DNA: TGTGCCATCAGTGCAACGACAGGGGCCTACGAGCAGTACTTC.

This clone was detected a few times. The CDR3 nucleotides read TGTGCCAGCAGACCCACAGGGGCGGAAGGCTACACCTTC. As protein: CASRPTGAEGYTF. The V gene is TRBV6-5, the J gene TRBJ1-2, with 7 bases fitting TRBD1. Germline V lookup: CDR1 MNHEY, CDR2 SVGAGI. The CDR3 sequence is 13 residues long. V shed 6 bases, J shed 8 bases, and the junction held 9 bases outside the gene matches.

The chain carries TRBV9 and TRBJ2-2, with 9 bases identical to TRBD1. The germline CDR1 and CDR2 sequences are SGDLS and YYNGEE. CDR3 length: 18 amino acids. V lost 4 bases to trimming and J lost 8 bases; unmatched junction nucleotides: 18. The CDR3 reads CASSPRSPGTGSGGELFF. The CDR3 coding sequence is TGTGCCAGCAGCCCACGAAGTCCCGGGACAGGGTCGGGAGGGGAGCTGTTTTTT.